This T cell receptor (beta chain) was recorded in a study of shared clonotypes between healthy human individuals. Naive CD8 cells lacked CD45RO, underwent positive selection for CCR7 and left out terminally differentiated effector memory CD45RA+ cells. The CDR3 is 13 amino acids. The V end was cut by 3 bases, the J end by 4 bases, with 9 bases between. The germline gives CDR1 MNHEY, CDR2 SMNVEV (reference sequence). In the case of this clone: The sample contains more than one DNA sequence encoding this CDR3.

Sequenced by immunoSEQ multiplex PCR; TCRdb stores in-frame clones only, minus some. The data contain around 600,000 clones, roughly 95% of them seen just once; the ten biggest clones take up approximately 0.11%. What was sequenced was naive CD8+ T cells sorted from blood. J is TRBJ1-2 and V is TRBV27, with no clear D. The sequence came from a young woman in good health. CDR3 sequence reads: CASSFGISYGYTF. CDR3 DNA sequence: TGTGCCAGCAGTTTCGGAATCTCCTATGGCTACACCTTC.